Below are 24 T cell receptor beta chains sequenced from a single sample in a study of T cell changes during pregnancy in multiple sclerosis. Libraries were prepared by immunoSEQ multiplex PCR; TCRdb keeps only in-frame clonotypes and omits some of them. The sample includes roughly 86,000 clones, almost 95% seen only once; the top ten take about 3%. Here the sequenced sample was peripheral blood, taken in the first trimester of pregnancy. These receptors all come from a female donor with multiple sclerosis, enrolled in a pregnancy study.

The chain carries TRBV2 and TRBJ1-2; D unresolved. The CDR3 consists of 15 residues. Germline V gene sequence: CDR1 SNHLY, CDR2 FYNNEI. V gave up 6 bases and J gave up 4 bases, with 18 bases separating them. The CDR3 DNA reads TGTGCCAGCAGCCCCGGTCTAATTGTCGGCTATGGCTACACCTTC. Translation: CASSPGLIVGYGYTF.

V usage is TRBV7-2 and J usage is TRBJ2-2, with 8 bases that match TRBD2. The CDR3 has 15 residues. Germline loops: CDR1 SGHTA, CDR2 FQGNSA. J gave up 0 bases and V 5 bases, and 2 bases lay outside the gene matches. CDR3 bases: TGTGCCAGCAGCGGTAGCGGGGCGAACACCGGGGAGCTGTTTTTT. Its translation is CASSGSGANTGELFF. The full variable domain, completed using reference TRBV7-2 and TRBJ2-2, is GAGVSQSPSNKVTEKGKDVELRCDPISGHTALYWYRQSLGQGLEFLIYFQGNSAPDKSGLPSDRFSAERTGGSVSTLTIQRTQQEDSAVYLCASSGSGANTGELFFGEGSRLTVL.

This sequence joins TRBV28 and TRBJ2-1; 12 positions match TRBD2. The V segment lost 6 bases and the J segment 8 bases; nucleotides outside the gene matches: 8. The CDR3 extends over 15 amino acids. Germline values: CDR1 MDHEN, CDR2 SYDVKM. In DNA form, the CDR3 reads TGTGCCAGCAGGCCCGGGACTAGCGGGTCTGATGAGCAGTTCTTC. Translating it yields CASRPGTSGSDEQFF.

The chain joins TRBV2 to TRBJ1-3; 9 bases are a match to TRBD1. The CDR3 has 14 amino acids. The trim removed 9 bases at V and 1 base at J, leaving 4 bases unmatched. The germline V gene has CDR1 SNHLY and CDR2 FYNNEI. Written as DNA, the CDR3 is TGTGCCAGAACCGGGACAGGGTCTGGAAACACCATATATTTT. Protein sequence: CARTGTGSGNTIYF.

The chain combines TRBV15 with TRBJ1-5; possible D gene TRBD1, 6 bases. The CDR3 covers 16 residues. V was shortened by 3 bases and J by 6 bases, with 18 bases between the two germline ends. CDR1 is LNHNV and CDR2 is YYDKDF in the germline V gene (reference sequence). The CDR3 DNA sequence: TGTGCCACCAGCAGTGACCGGGCAGGGGTCGGTCAGCCCCAGCATTTT. It encodes CATSSDRAGVGQPQHF. The full variable domain, completed using reference TRBV15 and TRBJ1-5, is DAMVIQNPRYQVTQFGKPVTLSCSQTLNHNVMYWYQQKSSQAPKLLFHYYDKDFNNEADTPDNFQSRRPNTSFCFLDIRSPGLGDTAMYLCATSSDRAGVGQPQHFGDGTRLSIL.

The gene calls are TRBV19 and TRBJ2-1; 7 nucleotides line up with TRBD2. Germline CDR1 is LNHDA and CDR2 is SQIVND (reference sequence). The CDR3 is 15 amino acids. With V trimmed by 3 bases and J by 1 base, 3 bases remained unmatched. CDR3 nucleotides: TGTGCCAGTAGTATCCGCGGGGGATCCTACAATGAGCAGTTCTTC. This codes for CASSIRGGSYNEQFF. The whole variable domain, remainder taken from reference TRBV19 and TRBJ2-1, is DGGITQSPKYLFRKEGQNVTLSCEQNLNHDAMYWYRQDPGQGLRLIYYSQIVNDFQKGDIAEGYSVSREKKESFPLTVTSAQKNPTAFYLCASSIRGGSYNEQFFGPGTRLTVL.

As DNA, the CDR3 is TGTGCCAGCAGTGTCAGGGAATCCTACGAGCAGTACTTC. Protein product: CASSVRESYEQYF. The chain joins TRBV27 to TRBJ2-7, with D tentatively TRBD1 (5 bases). Trimming stripped 5 bases from V and 1 base from J, with 9 bases between. Germline values: CDR1 MNHEY, CDR2 SMNVEV (reference sequence). The CDR3 has 13 residues.

The J gene is TRBJ1-2, the V gene TRBV6-5, with TRBD1 matching 9 bases. J lost 8 bases, V lost 6 bases, and 10 bases had no gene match. This CDR3 is built from 14 residues. Germline V lookup: CDR1 MNHEY, CDR2 SVGAGI. CDR3 DNA sequence: TGTGCCAGCAGCACGGGCACAGGGGGCTTGGGCTACACCTTC. The encoded protein is CASSTGTGGLGYTF.

In this sample, this clone turned up once. This chain joins TRBV2 and TRBJ2-1; TRBD2 matches 8 bases. Germline V gives CDR1 SNHLY, CDR2 FYNNEI. V shed 5 bases and J 5 bases; nucleotides not matched to a gene: 11. The CDR3 extends over 16 amino acids. This chain's CDR3 is CASSYRGRPANNEQFF. In nucleotides, the CDR3 is TGTGCCAGCAGTTACCGCGGGAGGCCGGCAAACAATGAGCAGTTCTTC.

The chain couples TRBV27 to TRBJ2-3; D perhaps matches TRBD2 (6 bases). The CDR3 is 14 amino acids. Germline V gene lookup returns CDR1 MNHEY and CDR2 SMNVEV (reference sequence). Between the trimmed V and J ends, which lost 2 bases and 3 bases, there was a span of 9 bases. This CDR3 reads CASSLRGRTDTQYF. The CDR3 nucleotides are TGTGCCAGCAGTTTACGGGGGAGGACAGATACGCAGTATTTT.

V is TRBV5-5 and J is TRBJ1-4, with D tentatively TRBD1 (5 bases). The CDR3 has 15 residues. The V gene lost 4 bases and the J gene lost 7 bases, with 17 bases spanning the gap. Germline V gives CDR1 SGHKS, CDR2 YYEKEE (reference sequence). The CDR3 bases are TGTGCCAGCAGCCTAAACTGGGGGGGGTCTGAAAAACTGTTTTTT. Protein product: CASSLNWGGSEKLFF.

V and J are TRBV7-6 and TRBJ2-7; D is unclear. CDR3 length: 16 amino acids. Germline-derived CDR1 and CDR2 are SGHVS and FNYEAQ. The germline V and J ends were trimmed by 0 bases and 0 bases, with 12 bases remaining between them. The CDR3 sequence: CASSLAVQSGSYEQYF. The CDR3 DNA follows: TGTGCCAGCAGCTTAGCCGTCCAGTCGGGCTCCTACGAGCAGTACTTC.

V usage is TRBV5-1 and J usage is TRBJ2-7; TRBD2 agrees at 16 bases. Germline V gene lookup returns CDR1 SGHRS and CDR2 YFSETQ. J gave up 0 bases and V 2 bases, and 8 bases lay outside the gene matches. CDR3 length: 19 amino acids. This CDR3 is CASSLNSGTSGRVSYEQYF. CDR3 sequence (DNA): TGCGCCAGCAGCTTAAATTCCGGGACTAGCGGGAGGGTCTCCTACGAGCAGTACTTC.

V and J are TRBV5-1 and TRBJ2-7, with TRBD1 matching over 8 bases. This CDR3 comprises 15 residues. The V and J ends lost 4 bases and 3 bases, in that order; junction bases with no gene match: 9. Per germline, CDR1 SGHRS and CDR2 YFSETQ. DNA for the CDR3: TGCGCCAGCAGCCCCCAGGGGGCTCTATTCTACGAGCAGTACTTC. The encoded protein is CASSPQGALFYEQYF.

The gene calls are TRBV15 and TRBJ2-5; 10 nucleotides align to TRBD2. J was trimmed by 5 bases and V by 0 bases; bases with no gene match: 6. CDR3 size: 16 residues. Germline loops: CDR1 LNHNV, CDR2 YYDKDF (reference sequence). In DNA, the CDR3 is TGTGCCACCAGCAGAGATCGAGCTAGCGGGAGTGAGACCCAGTACTTC. Amino acid sequence: CATSRDRASGSETQYF.

The chain has TRBV5-5 and TRBJ2-3; D ambiguous. CDR3 length equals 15 residues. The germline V gene has CDR1 SGHKS and CDR2 YYEKEE (reference sequence). Trimming stripped 5 bases from V and 0 bases from J, with 13 bases between. In DNA form, the CDR3 reads TGTGCCAGCAGATCCACAGCAACTAGCACAGATACGCAGTATTTT. This encodes CASRSTATSTDTQYF.

The chain carries TRBV2 and TRBJ1-1; D gene ambiguous. V was cut by 7 bases and J by 5 bases, with 26 bases left in between. The CDR3 contains 17 residues. Germline V gene lookup returns CDR1 SNHLY and CDR2 FYNNEI. The chain's CDR3 is CASIVPQRGTVMTEAFF. In nucleotides, the CDR3 is TGTGCCAGCATTGTCCCCCAGCGGGGTACTGTGATGACTGAAGCTTTCTTT.

This clone was detected only once. This rearrangement joins TRBV19 to TRBJ2-5, with 7 bases that match TRBD2. Germline assignment: CDR1 LNHDA and CDR2 SQIVND (reference sequence). This CDR3 has 15 residues. The V segment lost 7 bases and the J segment 4 bases; nucleotides outside the gene matches: 12. CDR3 loop: CASTVRGGVGETQYF. The CDR3 DNA reads TGTGCCAGTACCGTTCGGGGAGGGGTGGGAGAGACCCAGTACTTC.

V usage is TRBV4-2 and J usage is TRBJ1-2; 7 nucleotides agree with TRBD1. Per germline, CDR1 LGHNA and CDR2 YNFKEQ. V shed 3 bases, J shed 2 bases, and the junction held 6 bases outside the gene matches. CDR3 length: 15 residues. The CDR3 nucleotides are TGTGCCAGCAGCCATAGCACAGGGGACAACTATGGCTACACCTTC. It translates to CASSHSTGDNYGYTF.

J is TRBJ1-4 and V is TRBV4-3, with 8 bases identical to TRBD1. The CDR3 totals 15 residues. V was pared by 3 bases and J by 8 bases, with 8 bases of the junction left unmatched. Germline assignment: CDR1 LGHNA and CDR2 YSLEER. The CDR3 here is CASSQEDRGGEKLFF. As DNA, the CDR3 is TGCGCCAGCAGCCAGGAAGACAGGGGTGGAGAAAAACTGTTTTTT.

The chain links TRBV14 to TRBJ2-7; TRBD1 might be the D (5 bases). Germline CDR1 and CDR2: SGHDN and FVKESK. This CDR3 is 17 amino acids long. The V end lost 1 base, the J end lost 4 bases, and 20 bases lay between the germline ends. CDR3 protein: CASSQGLKRGRAYEQYF. DNA of the CDR3: TGTGCCAGCAGCCAAGGTTTGAAACGTGGCAGGGCTTACGAGCAGTACTTC.

This clone occurred once. This chain links TRBV2 with TRBJ2-5; no firm D call. The CDR3 contains 13 residues. The V end lost 0 bases, the J end lost 5 bases, and 7 bases lay between the germline ends. Germline CDR1 reads SNHLY; CDR2 reads FYNNEI. As DNA, the CDR3 is TGTGCCAGCAGTGAAGCGACGGAGGAGACCCAGTACTTC. Translation: CASSEATEETQYF.

The chain employs TRBV7-9 and TRBJ1-5, with D perhaps TRBD1 (6 bases). Per the germline V gene, CDR1 is SEHNR and CDR2 is FQNEAQ (reference sequence). The CDR3 sequence is 15 residues long. V was clipped by 5 bases and J by 9 bases, with 20 bases between them. The CDR3: CASSEQGFWGGPQHF. Written as DNA, the CDR3 is TGTGCCAGCAGCGAACAGGGTTTCTGGGGGGGGCCCCAGCATTTT.

The chain joins TRBV7-2 to TRBJ2-7; TRBD2 matches at 8 bases. Germline lookup yields CDR1 SGHTA and CDR2 FQGNSA. The CDR3 sequence is 16 residues long. With V trimmed by 5 bases and J by 5 bases, 14 bases remained unmatched. The CDR3, as DNA: TGTGCCAGCAGCCCAGAGCTGGCGGGAGGCCCGAACGAGCAGTACTTC. Residues: CASSPELAGGPNEQYF.